This T cell receptor beta chain was captured in a study of cytomegalovirus exposure and HLA in healthy donors (dated by TCRdb to about 2017). Concerning the study at large: According to an earlier analysis of a few hundred of the donors, about 179 million T cells yielded some 110 million unique TCR beta sequences and more than 250 Gb of sequence data. An early release covering about 600 HLA-typed donors comprised approximately 300 gigabases of sequencing data and tens of millions of unique TCR sequences. The genetic ancestry cluster associated with self-reported Caucasian donors included 80% to 90% of the roughly 360 genotyped donors. The aim of the study was to test whether cataloging public T cell receptors could identify signatures of past pathogen exposure. The study used immunosequencing to profile the T cell repertoires of approximately 640 subjects and linked those repertoires to cytomegalovirus serostatus. Along with the approximately 670-subject first cohort, a separate validation cohort of over 90 different subjects was used. To predict cytomegalovirus infection status, the study brought together high-throughput TCR immunosequencing, statistical association of individual TCRs with disease status, and machine learning. To study patterns of TCR occurrence, a later analysis re-analyzed previously published TCR beta repertoires from 650 to 750 donors and added high-resolution HLA genotyping. In the later analysis, no new phenotypic data were used to find candidate immune exposures; instead, reliance was placed on TCR beta sequences and their occurrence across donors. To decide whether each TCR beta V gene segment behaved as functional or pseudogenic, an earlier analysis of 587 of the donors relied on high-throughput TCR beta sequencing. Alongside the repertoire data, information on donor age, sex, ethnicity and CMV serostatus was compiled. A later genetic analysis took genome-wide SNP genotypes for 398 of the 666 donors and used that subset as a discovery cohort. Every repertoire in the discovery cohort had been generated on one and the same sequencing platform. Class I and class II HLA loci were covered by the typing at four-digit resolution. Typing coverage varied by locus: roughly 620-640 donors for A, B, C, DRB1 and DQB1; some 520 for DQA1; about 590 for DPA1; roughly 470 for DPB1. Several DR-DQ haplotypes were treated as single units for association and clustering because of strong linkage in the cohort. Across some 400 genotyped donors of the cohort, an average of roughly 250,000 unique TCR beta nucleotide sequences per donor were sequenced, and roughly 18% of those sequences were non-productive. What the work shows at the level of the full study, not this receptor alone: Correlated functional status among segregating V segments might reflect linkage disequilibrium, but an unknown experimental factor could not be ruled out. The study listed 150 to 200 TCR beta chains as associated with cytomegalovirus. In vitro tests confirmed that a few of the cytomegalovirus-associated TCR beta chains recognize cytomegalovirus antigens. Some IMGT-functional V segments, including TRBV6-2 and TRBV6-3, could not be told apart with the 87-base-pair reads, so those segments were excluded. According to a later analysis, TCR association rates differed among HLA loci, with DRB1 alleles showing the most associated TCRs and HLA-C alleles showing the fewest. Immune exposure information for the cohort was limited to CMV serostatus. Most TCR sequences were seen in very few donors, while some public TCRs were found in many individuals. Because counts were too low, seventeen rarely observed V segments, including chromosome 9 orphons, were excluded from the earlier analysis of 587 of the donors. Broadly in line with IMGT annotations, most TCR beta V segments showed up in productive rearrangements about 90% or about 30% of the time in an earlier analysis of some 590 of the donors. In a later analysis, HLA-associated TCR beta chains showed more clonal expansion and lower generation probabilities than non-associated chains that were equally common. In both the original and validation cohorts, the classifier was reported to diagnose cytomegalovirus status with high specificity and sensitivity. The presence/absence analyses assumed that sequencing depth was roughly uniform across donors, and that assumption may not be true. Specific HLA alleles were associated with 16,951 TCR beta sequences at a false discovery rate of 0.05 in a later analysis. In a later genetic analysis, a missense DCLRE1C variant was associated with V-gene and J-gene trimming of TCR beta chains, and the association was replicated in an independent cohort. Because HLA typing was unavailable for some donors at each locus, only the typed subset was used in association tests. According to a later genetic analysis, donors in an Asian-associated ancestry cluster had fewer N-insertions in productive TCRs than the approximately 650-donor mean. According to the authors, the approach could potentially be generalized to other disease states and immunological phenotypes. According to a later analysis, most CMV-associated TCR beta chains appeared to be HLA-restricted, and the HLA associations seemed to be driven largely by CMV exposure. According to a later analysis, parvovirus B19, influenza, CMV and Epstein-Barr virus appeared linked to several top co-occurrence clusters. Assigning TCR associations to individual alleles was difficult when HLA alleles, especially DR and DQ, strongly co-occurred. A further reported finding was that TCR beta sequences accurately predicted the HLA-A and HLA-B alleles for most subjects in the first cohort. A group of highly shared sequence variants was considered likely to be a technical artifact of the sequencing pipeline. In this cohort, only TCR beta chains were sequenced, and detectable features were limited by the absence of alpha or paired-chain data.

Trimming takes 0 bases off V and 3 bases off J; junction bases not matched to a gene: 5. From a lookup of the germline V gene, CDR1 and CDR2 are MNHEY and SVGAGI. The CDR3 holds 16 amino acids from the cysteine to the phenylalanine. Only the CDR3 portion is preserved as DNA: 48 bases, with reading frame beginning at the first base. The cohort comprised more than 550 healthy bone marrow donors. At the time of sampling, every cohort member was nominally healthy, though immune exposures that went unrecorded were likely present. The donor tested CMV seronegative, placing the donor among the 350 or so seronegative members of the cohort. A peripheral blood sample was provided by each donor, and peripheral blood mononuclear cells were used for TCR beta sequencing. The Qiagen DNeasy Blood Extraction Kit was used to extract genomic DNA from the blood cell samples. Receptor libraries were prepared by the immunoSEQ multiplex PCR assay. For the multiplex PCR, a mixture combining 60 forward primers for TCR Vbeta segments and 13 reverse primers for TCR Jbeta segments was used. A multiplex PCR assay on genomic DNA amplified the CDR3 region of rearranged TCR beta genes. The Illumina HiSeq System was used to sequence the amplified TCR beta libraries as 87-base-pair reads. The original pipeline was this. Across the 700 or so repertoires, a later analysis counted tens of millions of unique TCR beta chains, some 11 million of which were shared by at least two donors. To remove PCR and sequencing errors, raw reads were error-corrected and collapsed into unique sequences using a nearest-neighbor algorithm that merged closely related sequences. Alignment of CDR3 sequences to IMGT reference sequences was used to assign V, D and J gene segments. Each retained sequence needed at least a six-nucleotide match to both a V gene segment and a J gene segment. A rearrangement was called productive if the CDR3 had no stop codons and remained in frame with V and J, and every other rearrangement was called non-productive. CDR3 was defined according to IMGT convention as the region running from the second conserved V-encoded cysteine to the conserved J-encoded phenylalanine. In an earlier analysis of roughly 610 of the donors, sequences lacking an unambiguous match to a single V gene segment were excluded. An earlier analysis of roughly 590 of the donors called V segments functional above 56.7% productive rearrangements and segregating when the between-donor standard deviation exceeded 5%. To diagnose cytomegalovirus status from the catalog of TCR beta chain sequences, a statistical classification framework was built. In a later analysis, TCR nucleotide sequences were compared against IMGT/GENE-DB human TR gene sequences so that V and J genes could be assigned. The TCRdist pipeline was used in a later analysis to assign CDR3 sequences and most-parsimonious VDJ recombination scenarios. In a later analysis, each TCR beta chain was defined by its CDR3 amino acid sequence together with its V-gene family, and reads without a unique V-gene family were excluded. In a later analysis, nearly 600 highly shared, low-generation-probability nucleotide sequences were removed to address suspected cross-contamination and a sequencing artifact. In a later analysis, a clonal expansion index for each public chain was calculated from normalized within-repertoire ranks of inferred template counts. In a later analysis, generation probabilities were computed with a VDJ recombination model fitted to out-of-frame rearrangements, and the resulting probabilities were checked against IGoR. In a later analysis, hypergeometric tests were used to score TCR-TCR, TCR-HLA and TCR-CMV co-occurrence, with a repertoire-size bias correction applied to TCR pairs. In a later analysis, false discovery rates were estimated by permuting HLA or CMV assignments 20 times. In a later analysis, co-occurring TCRs were grouped using DBSCAN, and TCRdist sequence similarity was added for clustering within HLA-allele-positive subsets. For co-occurrence clustering, repertoires with fewer than 30,000 or more than 120,000 public chains were excluded, along with 5 or 6 repertoires with anomalous nucleotide sharing. TCRdb obtained this table from immuneACCESS and retained in-frame rearrangements with V and J assigned. These tables miss some clones; where compared with another copy, unresolved V genes account for less than half of the shortfall, and the remainder is unexplained. V, J and clone size derive from that table, while D and trimming were established from the DNA sequence. The sample table holds fewer than 95,000 clones, of which over 60% were seen once. In total, the top ten clones hold roughly 3% of the sample.

About this clone itself: Its antigen is not yet known. No base quality values were provided; no much bigger clone lies one nucleotide off.

Sequencing was carried out using PBMCs. The chain is made from TRBV6-5 and TRBJ2-1; the junction holds 7 bases that match TRBD2. The sequence was collected from a man aged 40-55 years in good health and CMV-seronegative. The CDR3 has the sequence CASSYSAGEVYNEQFF. The sequenced DNA: TGTGCCAGCAGTTACTCTGCGGGGGAAGTCTACAATGAGCAGTTCTTC.